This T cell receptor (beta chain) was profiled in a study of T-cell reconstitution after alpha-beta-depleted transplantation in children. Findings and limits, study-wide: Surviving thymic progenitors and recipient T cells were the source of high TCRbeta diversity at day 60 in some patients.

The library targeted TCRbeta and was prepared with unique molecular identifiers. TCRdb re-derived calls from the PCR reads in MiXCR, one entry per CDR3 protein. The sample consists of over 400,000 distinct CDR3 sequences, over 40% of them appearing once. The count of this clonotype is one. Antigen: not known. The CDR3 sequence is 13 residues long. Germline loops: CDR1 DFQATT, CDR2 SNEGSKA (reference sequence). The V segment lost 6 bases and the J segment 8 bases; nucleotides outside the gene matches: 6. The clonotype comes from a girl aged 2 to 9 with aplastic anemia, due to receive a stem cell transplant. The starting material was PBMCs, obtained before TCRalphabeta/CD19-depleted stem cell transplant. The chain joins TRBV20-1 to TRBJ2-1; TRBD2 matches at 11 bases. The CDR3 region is CSAVTSGKDEQFF. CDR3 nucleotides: TGCAGTGCCGTGACTAGCGGGAAAGATGAGCAGTTCTTC.